The rows below give T cell receptor beta chains drawn from one sample of a study of T cell responses to AZD1222 COVID-19 vaccine. The protocol was immunoSEQ multiplex PCR, while the TCRdb copy is restricted to in-frame clones and leaves out a portion. The profile covers 90,000 to 110,000 clones, with roughly nine tenths appearing a single time and 35% to 50% taken by the ten largest. The specimen comprised peripheral blood, sampled 28 days after the second AZD1222 dose. The receptors were gathered from an adult who received the AZD1222 COVID-19 vaccine. Each CDR3 is given with its conserved first and last residue. A D gene is named only where the DNA matches it firmly. Expanded clones get a size class; other rows say once, few or many, or leave the size out.

v_gene	abundance	j_gene	d_gene	CDR3aa	CDR3nt
TRBV7-9	many	TRBJ2-1	NA	CASSLGYNEQFF	TGTGCCAGCAGCTTAGGGTACAATGAGCAGTTCTTC
TRBV11-1	NA	TRBJ2-7	NA	CASSLATQPLYEQYF	TGTGCCAGCAGCTTAGCTACCCAGCCCCTCTACGAGCAGTACTTC
TRBV11-3	NA	TRBJ2-2	NA	CASSLDRPGELFF	TGTGCCAGCAGCTTAGACCGACCCGGGGAGCTGTTTTTT
TRBV5-1	NA	TRBJ2-7	NA	CASSSDRPGEQYF	TGCGCCAGCAGCTCCGACAGGCCAGGGGAGCAGTACTTC
TRBV11-1	NA	TRBJ2-7	NA	CASSLGTQSSYEQYF	TGTGCCAGCAGCTTAGGGACGCAGAGCTCCTACGAGCAGTACTTT
TRBV2	NA	TRBJ2-7	NA	CASSPGVEQYF	TGTGCCAGCAGTCCAGGGGTCGAGCAGTACTTC
TRBV19	NA	TRBJ2-2	TRBD2	CASSMASGRRTGELFF	TGTGCCAGTAGTATGGCTAGCGGGAGACGCACCGGGGAGCTGTTTTTT
TRBV30	NA	TRBJ2-1	NA	CAWSVRERQFF	TGTGCCTGGAGTGTTAGGGAGCGGCAGTTCTTC
TRBV27	NA	TRBJ2-1	TRBD2	CASSWREGNEQFF	TGTGCCAGCAGTTGGCGGGAGGGGAATGAGCAGTTCTTC
TRBV20-1	once	TRBJ2-3	NA	CSANDWDITQYF	TGCAGTGCTAATGATTGGGACATTACGCAGTATTTT
TRBV13	NA	TRBJ2-1	TRBD2	CASSLGLAGNNEQFF	TGTGCCAGCAGCTTAGGACTAGCGGGGAACAATGAGCAGTTCTTC
TRBV6-4	NA	TRBJ1-2	NA	CASMRHNYGYTF	TGTGCCAGCATGAGACACAACTATGGCTACACCTTC
TRBV7-6	NA	TRBJ2-2	TRBD2	CASSPLSGSTGELFF	TGTGCCAGCAGCCCTCTTAGCGGGAGCACCGGGGAGCTGTTTTTT
TRBV5-1	NA	TRBJ1-1	TRBD1	CASSPRQGATNTEAFF	TGCGCCAGCAGCCCGAGACAGGGGGCCACGAACACTGAAGCTTTCTTT
TRBV11-3	NA	TRBJ2-1	NA	CASSLDPLGSNEQFF	TGTGCCAGCAGCTTAGATCCCCTAGGTTCCAATGAGCAGTTCTTC
TRBV7-9	NA	TRBJ1-3	NA	CASSLGTAGNTIYF	TGTGCCAGCAGCTTAGGCACGGCTGGAAACACCATATATTTT
TRBV7-3	NA	TRBJ2-2	NA	CASSPGPLGELFF	TGTGCCAGCAGCCCCGGGCCTCTGGGGGAGCTGTTTTTT
TRBV12-3/TRBV12-4	NA	TRBJ2-1	NA	CASSFSAYNEQFF	TGTGCCAGCAGTTTCTCAGCCTACAATGAGCAGTTCTTC
TRBV28	once	TRBJ2-1	TRBD2	CASSLSASGRYNEQFF	TGTGCCAGCAGTTTATCGGCTAGCGGGAGGTACAATGAGCAGTTCTTC
TRBV28	NA	TRBJ1-5	TRBD1	CASSSGQGNQPQHF	TGTGCCAGCAGTTCCGGACAGGGCAATCAGCCCCAGCATTTT
TRBV5-1	NA	TRBJ2-7	TRBD2	CASSFSTAGAYEQYF	TGCGCCAGCAGCTTTTCGACGGCGGGGGCCTACGAGCAGTACTTC
TRBV20-1	few	TRBJ1-1	NA	CSAAGSAFF	TGCAGTGCCGCCGGGTCAGCTTTCTTT
TRBV5-4	NA	TRBJ2-7	TRBD2	CASSLGGRGGYEQYF	TGTGCCAGCAGCTTGGGAGGCCGCGGGGGCTACGAGCAGTACTTC
TRBV9	NA	TRBJ2-2	TRBD2	CASSTVWASGKHTGELFF	TGTGCCAGCAGCACCGTGTGGGCTAGCGGGAAGCACACCGGGGAGCTGTTTTTT
TRBV23-1	NA	TRBJ2-1	TRBD1	CASSPPPGQGEWGEGGEQFF	TGCGCCAGCAGCCCCCCTCCGGGACAGGGAGAGTGGGGGGAGGGGGGTGAGCAGTTCTTC
TRBV11-2	NA	TRBJ1-5	NA	CASSLDRGNQPQHF	TGTGCCAGCAGCTTAGACAGGGGAAATCAGCCCCAGCATTTT
TRBV14	NA	TRBJ2-6	TRBD2	CASSLLAGGLSGANVLTF	TGTGCCAGCAGCCTACTAGCGGGAGGGCTCTCTGGGGCCAACGTCCTGACTTTC
TRBV19	NA	TRBJ2-7	TRBD2	CASSIAGLYEQYF	TGTGCCAGTAGTATTGCGGGACTATACGAGCAGTACTTC
TRBV20-1	NA	TRBJ1-3	NA	CSASPGTYGNTIYF	TGCAGTGCTAGTCCCGGGACATATGGAAACACCATATATTTT
TRBV28	NA	TRBJ2-4	NA	CASSLGLAKNIQYF	TGTGCCAGCAGCCTAGGGCTTGCCAAAAACATTCAGTACTTC